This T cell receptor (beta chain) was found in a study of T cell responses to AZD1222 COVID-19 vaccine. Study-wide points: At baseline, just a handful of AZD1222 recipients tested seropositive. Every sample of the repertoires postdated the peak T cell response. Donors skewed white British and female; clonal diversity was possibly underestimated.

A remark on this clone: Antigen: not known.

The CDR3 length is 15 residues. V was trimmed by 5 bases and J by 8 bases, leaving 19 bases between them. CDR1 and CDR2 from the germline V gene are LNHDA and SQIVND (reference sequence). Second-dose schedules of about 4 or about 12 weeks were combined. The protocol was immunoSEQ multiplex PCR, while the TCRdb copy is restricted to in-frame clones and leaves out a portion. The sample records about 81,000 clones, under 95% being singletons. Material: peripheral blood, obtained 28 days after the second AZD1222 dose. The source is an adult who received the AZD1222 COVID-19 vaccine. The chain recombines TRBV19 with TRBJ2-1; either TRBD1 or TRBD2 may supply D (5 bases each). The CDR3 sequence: CASSAGTQKAHEQFF. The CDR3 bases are TGTGCCAGTAGTGCCGGGACCCAAAAGGCGCATGAGCAGTTCTTC.